The clone carrying this T cell receptor beta chain showed up many times. Its antigen is unknown. This sample was included in a study of T cells in Graves' hyperthyroidism and ophthalmopathy. Overall study findings and caveats: Before onset, ophthalmopathy was predicted by the model a median around 6 months earlier. Most clonotypes that expanded in the thyroid above 0.001 also showed up in blood.

Amplified TCR beta CDR3 regions came from RNA transcripts. Primed by the HTBI set, a first-round RT-PCR was run on the TCR CDR3. TCRdb reprocessed the multiplex PCR reads with MiXCR, giving one entry per CDR3 protein. The sample holds 400,000 or so distinct CDR3 sequences, roughly an eighth seen once. The V gene lost 5 bases and the J gene lost 5 bases, with 16 bases spanning the gap. Looked up from germline, CDR1 is SGHNT and CDR2 is YENEEA. The CDR3 extends over 16 amino acids. Ophthalmopathy patients had moderate-to-severe active disease, CAS ≥3, NOSPECS ≥4, and disease duration under 3 months. Fresh 10 ml peripheral blood yielded PBMCs.

This receptor was identified in a man aged 45 to 65 with Graves' ophthalmopathy. This chain joins TRBV11-3 and TRBJ1-6; no clear D gene. The specimen was blood. CDR3 loop: CASSLKAPGHNSPLHF. In nucleotides, the CDR3 is TGTGCCAGCAGCCTTAAAGCCCCAGGACATAATTCACCCCTCCACTTT.